This record looks at one TCR beta chain sequence and its context. The sampling schedule covered blood at baseline, cycle 4 day 1, and cycle 7 day 1. The data were taken from a study of OX40 agonist ivuxolimab in advanced cancers. As for the study in general: The patients' treatment was ivuxolimab, an agonistic anti-OX40 (CD134) antibody.

The assay was immunoSEQ multiplex PCR, and TCRdb's table has in-frame clones only and misses some. The sample records tens of thousands of clones, 70% to 90% being singletons. This clonotype was sampled from an adult with an advanced solid tumor such as melanoma, head and neck, liver or kidney cancer. The material was CD4+ or CD8+ T cells sorted from blood, obtained in a trial of the OX40 agonist ivuxolimab.

The CDR3 DNA reads TGTGCCAGCAGAAAGCCCTCAGGGTACACTGAAGCTTTCTTT. It specifies CASRKPSGYTEAFF. The chain employs TRBV6-5 and TRBJ1-1; a weak D match, TRBD1 (5 bases). Trimming removed 6 bases at V and 3 bases at J, with 14 bases between. In germline, CDR1 is MNHEY, CDR2 SVGAGI. This CDR3 is 14 amino acids long.